This TCR beta chain came from a study of blood T cell repertoires in COVID-19. Study background: Sites across the United States, Italy and Spain contributed samples from acute and convalescent COVID-19. Sources were T cells, B-cell-depleted T cells, or PBMCs; the material itself was cDNA or gDNA.

Under the authors' procedure: Cell counts per sample came from amplifying reference gene primers. Some clones are missing from TCRdb's copy, which holds only in-frame ones; the method was immunoSEQ multiplex PCR. V and J calls and clone size are as listed in that table; D and trimming were resolved from the DNA. The repertoire holds around 370,000 clones, with about 90% as singletons. Germline V gene sequence: CDR1 LNHDA, CDR2 SQIVND (reference sequence). The CDR3 contains 15 residues. Trimming took off 2 bases at V and 5 bases at J, with 10 bases between the two ends. This clone was counted a few times.

The sequence was obtained from a man aged 18 to 29 with active or convalescent COVID-19. The V call is TRBV19, the J call TRBJ1-6; D gene unclear. Sequenced: peripheral blood. CDR3 loop: CASSISPVDNSPLHF. CDR3 in DNA: TGTGCCAGTAGTATATCTCCGGTGGATAATTCACCCCTCCACTTT. Filled out from reference TRBV19 and TRBJ1-6, the complete variable domain reads DGGITQSPKYLFRKEGQNVTLSCEQNLNHDAMYWYRQDPGQGLRLIYYSQIVNDFQKGDIAEGYSVSREKKESFPLTVTSAQKNPTAFYLCASSISPVDNSPLHFGNGTRLTVT.